A single sample gave rise to the 18 T cell receptor beta chains below, sequenced in a study of cytomegalovirus exposure and HLA in healthy donors. The assay was immunoSEQ multiplex PCR, and TCRdb's table has in-frame clones only and misses some. In the table there are hundreds of thousands of clones, more than 85% of which are singletons. Sequencing was carried out using PBMCs. The origin of the receptors is a man younger than 30 in good health and CMV-seropositive.

J is TRBJ2-5 and V is TRBV9; 8 positions match TRBD2. The V gene end was trimmed by 0 bases and the J gene end by 4 bases; junction bases not matched to a gene: 2. The CDR3 consists of 14 residues. Germline V gene sequence: CDR1 SGDLS, CDR2 YYNGEE. The chain's CDR3 is CASSVGGLAETQYF. The CDR3 nucleotides read TGTGCCAGCAGCGTAGGAGGACTAGCAGAGACCCAGTACTTC.

This clone was picked up one time. V gene TRBV7-9 combines with J gene TRBJ2-7; 7 bases map to TRBD1. Germline assignment: CDR1 SEHNR and CDR2 FQNEAQ (reference sequence). V was pared by 3 bases and J by 5 bases, with 10 bases of the junction left unmatched. This CDR3 contains 15 residues. This CDR3 reads CASSFRDREVDEQYF. Here the CDR3 DNA reads TGTGCCAGCAGCTTCCGGGACAGAGAAGTGGACGAGCAGTACTTC. Complete variable domain (other parts from reference TRBV7-9 and TRBJ2-7): DTGVSQNPRHKITKRGQNVTFRCDPISEHNRLYWYRQTLGQGPEFLTYFQNEAQLEKSRLLSDRFSAERPKGSFSTLEIQRTEQGDSAMYLCASSFRDREVDEQYFGPGTRLTVT.

The rearrangement links TRBV4-2 to TRBJ2-4, with 8 bases matching TRBD1. The CDR3 is 16 amino acids. V dropped 2 bases and J dropped 5; count of bases not matched to a gene: 8. Per the germline V gene, CDR1 is LGHNA and CDR2 is YNFKEQ. For the CDR3, the DNA is TGTGCCAGCAGCCAACAGTCCGGGACAGGTCAAAACATTCAGTACTTC. Protein product: CASSQQSGTGQNIQYF.

The chain carries TRBV19 and TRBJ2-7; 8 bases line up with TRBD1. Germline CDR1 and CDR2: LNHDA and SQIVND (reference sequence). V gave up 4 bases and J gave up 4 bases; unmatched junction bases: 6. CDR3 length equals 14 residues. CDR3 protein: CASSTTGASYEQYF. Written as DNA, the CDR3 is TGTGCCAGTAGTACGACAGGGGCATCATACGAGCAGTACTTC.

V gene TRBV7-6 combines with J gene TRBJ2-7; a weak D match, TRBD2 (6 bases). The CDR3 sequence is 16 residues long. V lost 5 bases and J 5 bases, leaving 22 bases between the germline ends. Germline V gene lookup returns CDR1 SGHVS and CDR2 FNYEAQ. CDR3 region: CASSPTGLGSGNEQYF. The CDR3, as DNA: TGTGCCAGCAGCCCAACGGGACTCGGGTCGGGGAACGAGCAGTACTTC.

About this clone: Germline is not matched at one junction end, which may reflect a read error. The chain uses TRBV27 and TRBJ2-2; TRBD1 matches at 7 bases. CDR1 and CDR2 (germline): MNHEY, SMNVEV (reference sequence). The CDR3 spans 15 residues. The CDR3 DNA reads TGTGCCAGCAGATCACCGGGACAGATCACCGGTGAGCTGTTTTTT. Its translation is CASRSPGQITGELFF.

The V call is TRBV7-2, the J call TRBJ2-1; 11 bases fit TRBD2. The CDR3 length is 18 residues. In germline, CDR1 is SGHTA, CDR2 FQGNSA. The junction had 7 bases not matched to a gene; V was cut back by 1 base and J by 2 bases. The CDR3 loop reads CASSLGTSGSPAYNEQFF. The CDR3 DNA reads as TGTGCCAGCAGCTTAGGTACTAGCGGGAGCCCGGCCTACAATGAGCAGTTCTTC.

V and J are TRBV4-2 and TRBJ2-7; 9 bases map to TRBD2. J gave up 7 bases and V 1 base, and 11 bases lay outside the gene matches. The CDR3 contains 16 residues. Germline values: CDR1 LGHNA, CDR2 YNFKEQ. CDR3 DNA: TGTGCCAGCAGCCAAGCTTTAGCGGGAGTTGGTGGAGAGCAGTACTTC. Translating gives CASSQALAGVGGEQYF.

The chain links TRBV6-1 to TRBJ1-5, with D perhaps matching TRBD1 (5 bases). The V and J ends lost 6 bases and 0 bases respectively, with 9 bases between them. The CDR3 covers 14 residues. Germline-derived CDR1 and CDR2 are MNHNS and SASEGT. DNA for the CDR3: TGTGCCAGCAGGGGGGGGGATAGCAATCAGCCCCAGCATTTT. Protein product: CASRGGDSNQPQHF.

Here the CDR3 reads CASSYSTQGGGYTF. The CDR3 DNA sequence: TGTGCCAGCAGTTACTCAACCCAGGGTGGGGGCTACACCTTC. The V and J genes are TRBV6-5 and TRBJ1-2; D might be TRBD1 (5 bases). CDR3 length: 14 residues. Trimming cost V 0 bases and J 8 bases, with 13 bases left between them. Germline lookup yields CDR1 MNHEY and CDR2 SVGAGI.

The chain combines TRBV15 with TRBJ2-3, with TRBD1 matching over 9 bases. This CDR3 contains 15 residues. From germline, CDR1 is LNHNV and CDR2 YYDKDF (reference sequence). V lost 6 bases and J lost 0; bases outside the gene matches: 4. The CDR3 is CATRPGTGSTDTQYF. The CDR3 DNA reads as TGTGCCACCAGGCCCGGGACAGGGAGCACAGATACGCAGTATTTT.

This chain uses TRBV5-1 with TRBJ1-1; 9 positions match TRBD1. This CDR3 comprises 13 residues. CDR1 and CDR2 from the germline V gene are SGHRS and YFSETQ. The J segment lost 1 base and the V segment lost 7 bases, leaving 2 bases of the junction unmatched. This chain's CDR3 is CASQGQGNTEAFF. The CDR3 DNA follows: TGCGCCAGCCAGGGACAGGGGAACACTGAAGCTTTCTTT.

The rearrangement links TRBV29-1 to TRBJ2-1; 9 bases line up with TRBD2. Germline lookup yields CDR1 SQVTM and CDR2 ANQGSEA. The V and J ends lost 7 bases and 8 bases, in that order; junction bases with no gene match: 9. The CDR3 is 13 residues long. The CDR3 reads CSGLTSGRDEQFF. The CDR3 DNA follows: TGCAGCGGCCTGACTAGCGGACGGGATGAGCAGTTCTTC.

This clone showed up just a few times. This chain joins TRBV30 and TRBJ1-4; D perhaps matches TRBD1 (5 bases). CDR1 and CDR2 (germline): GTSNPN, SVGIG (reference sequence). This CDR3 spans 12 amino acids. V shed 8 bases and J shed 6 bases, with 13 bases lying between them. For the CDR3, the DNA is TGTGCCCTAGGGACCGACGATGAAAAACTGTTTTTT. This translates into CALGTDDEKLFF.

The chain couples TRBV7-9 to TRBJ1-2; D remains ambiguous. This CDR3 spans 18 amino acids. The germline gives CDR1 SEHNR, CDR2 FQNEAQ (reference sequence). V gave up 1 base and J gave up 1 base, with 19 bases separating them. CDR3 region: CASSLEWLVKNYNYGYTF. The DNA for the CDR3 is TGTGCCAGCAGCTTAGAATGGCTCGTGAAGAACTATAACTATGGCTACACCTTC.

The rearrangement joins TRBV15 to TRBJ1-4; 8 bases are a match to TRBD1. The CDR3 runs to 15 residues. CDR1 and CDR2 (germline): LNHNV, YYDKDF (reference sequence). V dropped 4 bases and J dropped 7; count of bases not matched to a gene: 8. CDR3 residues: CATSTGQGSREKLFF. The CDR3 DNA follows: TGTGCCACCAGCACCGGACAGGGCAGTCGTGAAAAACTGTTTTTT.

V gene TRBV7-9 combines with J gene TRBJ1-5, with 7 bases that match TRBD1. CDR1 is SEHNR and CDR2 is FQNEAQ in the germline V gene (reference sequence). The V gene end was trimmed by 4 bases and the J gene end by 4 bases; junction bases not matched to a gene: 7. The CDR3 is 15 residues long. The CDR3 nucleotides are TGTGCCAGCAGCTCTGGGACAGCATCTAATCAGCCCCAGCATTTT. This codes for CASSSGTASNQPQHF.

This clone was found once. The CDR3 reads CASSPLIGNIGNEQFF. Written as DNA, the CDR3 is TGTGCCAGTAGTCCCCTCATAGGAAACATTGGCAATGAGCAGTTCTTC. The chain is built from TRBV19 and TRBJ2-1; the D is unclear. Trimming pared 5 bases from V and 6 bases from J, leaving 20 bases between. This CDR3 spans 16 amino acids. The germline V gene has CDR1 LNHDA and CDR2 SQIVND (reference sequence).